This TCR beta chain was recovered during a study of blood T cell repertoires in COVID-19. Across the study: Sources were T cells, B-cell-depleted T cells, or PBMCs; the material itself was cDNA or gDNA.

A single count supports this clone. Libraries were prepared by immunoSEQ multiplex PCR; TCRdb keeps only in-frame clonotypes and omits some of them. The table records 70,000 to 90,000 clones, around nine tenths of them present only once. Between the trimmed V and J ends, which lost 2 bases and 4 bases, there was a span of 11 bases. Germline CDR1 reads MNHEY; CDR2 reads SVGAGI. This CDR3 region has 14 residues. The chain is built from TRBV6-5 and TRBJ1-1; maybe TRBD1 (5 bases). This TCR was recovered from a man at least 80 years old with active or convalescent COVID-19. The sequencing input was peripheral blood. The CDR3: CASSYGGVTTEAFF. The CDR3 DNA follows: TGTGCCAGCAGTTACGGGGGGGTGACCACTGAAGCTTTCTTT.